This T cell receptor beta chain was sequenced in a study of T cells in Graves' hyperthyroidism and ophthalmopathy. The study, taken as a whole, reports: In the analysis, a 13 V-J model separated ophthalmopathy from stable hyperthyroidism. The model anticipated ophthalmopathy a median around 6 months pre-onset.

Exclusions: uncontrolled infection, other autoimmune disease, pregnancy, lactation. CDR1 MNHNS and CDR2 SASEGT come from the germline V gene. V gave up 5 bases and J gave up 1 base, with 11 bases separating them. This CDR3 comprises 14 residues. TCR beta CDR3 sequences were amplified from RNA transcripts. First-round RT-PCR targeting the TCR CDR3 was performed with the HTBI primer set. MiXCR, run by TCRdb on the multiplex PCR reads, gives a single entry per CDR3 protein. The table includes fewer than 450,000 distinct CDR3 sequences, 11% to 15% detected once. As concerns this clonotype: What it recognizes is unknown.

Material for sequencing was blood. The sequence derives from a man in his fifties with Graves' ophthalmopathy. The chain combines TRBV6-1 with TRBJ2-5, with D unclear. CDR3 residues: CASSFLFPQETQYF. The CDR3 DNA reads TGTGCCAGCAGTTTCCTTTTTCCCCAAGAGACCCAGTACTTC.